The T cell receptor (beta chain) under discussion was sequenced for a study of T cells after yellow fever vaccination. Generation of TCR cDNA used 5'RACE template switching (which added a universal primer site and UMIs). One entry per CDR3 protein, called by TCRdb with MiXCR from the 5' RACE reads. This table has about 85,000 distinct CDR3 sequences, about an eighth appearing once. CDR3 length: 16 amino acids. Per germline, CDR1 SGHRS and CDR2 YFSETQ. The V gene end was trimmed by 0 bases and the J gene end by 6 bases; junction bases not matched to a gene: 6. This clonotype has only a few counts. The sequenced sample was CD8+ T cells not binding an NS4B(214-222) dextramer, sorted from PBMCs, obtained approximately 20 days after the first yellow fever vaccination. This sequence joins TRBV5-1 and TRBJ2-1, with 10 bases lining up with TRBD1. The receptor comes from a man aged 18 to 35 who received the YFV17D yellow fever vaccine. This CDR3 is CASSLARTGGTNEQFF. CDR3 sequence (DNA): TGCGCCAGCAGCTTGGCCAGGACAGGGGGGACCAATGAGCAGTTCTTC.